These T cell receptor beta chains were read from a single sample in a study of beta chain features in type 1 diabetes. Generated by immunoSEQ multiplex PCR, the TCRdb table keeps only in-frame clones and is missing some. The sample includes approximately 160,000 clones, less than 9.5% of them seen just once. Sequenced material: central memory CD4+ T cells from blood. Every receptor here comes from a woman younger than 30 in good health. Each CDR3 is given with its conserved first and last residue. The order of the fields is V gene, J gene, CDR3 protein.

V: TRBV4-2; J: TRBJ2-1; CDR3: CASSQVSGSGRAEQFF
V: TRBV7-2; J: TRBJ2-1; CDR3: CASSLVWTGGNEQFF
V: TRBV7-9; J: TRBJ2-1; CDR3: CASSPRFQEQFF
V: TRBV14; J: TRBJ2-5; CDR3: CASSRDQGETQYF
V: TRBV11-3; J: TRBJ2-5; CDR3: CASSPGGWGETQYF
V: TRBV7-2; J: TRBJ1-5; CDR3: CASSLVAVNLRQPQHF
V: TRBV7-6; J: TRBJ1-1; CDR3: CASSISAAVNTEAFF
V: TRBV6-1; J: TRBJ1-1; CDR3: CASSQGLNTEAFF
V: TRBV11-2; J: TRBJ1-2; CDR3: CASSEPGQGAGYTF
V: TRBV7-9; J: TRBJ2-5; CDR3: CASSIAGVPETQYF
V: TRBV9; J: TRBJ1-1; CDR3: CASSAGTGRAFF
V: TRBV9; J: TRBJ2-3; CDR3: CASSVGVGGEVGDTQYF
V: TRBV7-2; J: TRBJ2-1; CDR3: CASSPPGGWNEQFF
V: TRBV27; J: TRBJ2-6; CDR3: CASSSQGSGANVLTF
V: TRBV7-2; J: TRBJ1-5; CDR3: CASSLTGPPQHF
V: TRBV5-4; J: TRBJ1-6; CDR3: CASRQDRNNSPLHF